The 21 T cell receptor beta chains below were found in one sample sequenced in a study of CD8 T cells in ankylosing spondylitis. What these receptors recognize is not known. One entry per CDR3 protein results from TCRdb running MiXCR on the 5' RACE reads. The sample contains around 490,000 distinct CDR3 sequences, approximately 5.3% of which appear only once. Points from the study as a whole: There was a TCR beta motif, made of 7 to 9 highly homologous variants, that appeared characteristic of ankylosing spondylitis blood.

Sequenced sample: blood, either unsorted or a sorted T cell fraction (not recorded which). These receptors were taken from a male donor with ankylosing spondylitis.

This clonotype was observed at least ten times. In DNA form, the CDR3 reads TGTGCCAGCAGTTTTTCGGGGGCGGATGAAAAACTGTTTTTT. Protein product: CASSFSGADEKLFF. The chain employs TRBV12-3 or TRBV12-4 and TRBJ1-4, with TRBD1 as a possible D gene (6 bases). The CDR3 covers 14 residues. Trimming pared 3 bases from V and 6 bases from J, leaving 11 bases between.

This clonotype has at least ten counts. The chain carries TRBV4-3 and TRBJ2-2; no reliable D call. V gave up 0 bases and J gave up 0 bases, with 14 bases separating them. This CDR3 is built from 18 residues. Germline V lookup: CDR1 LGHNA, CDR2 YSLEER. Written as DNA, the CDR3 is TGCGCCAGCAGCCAAGATCAGATTTACAGCGCGAACACCGGGGAGCTGTTTTTT. This encodes CASSQDQIYSANTGELFF.

This clonotype has ten or more counts. The chain employs TRBV20-1 and TRBJ1-2; perhaps TRBD1 as D (5 bases). The germline V gene encodes CDR1 DFQATT and CDR2 SNEGSKA (reference sequence). V lost 3 bases and J lost 1, with 9 bases in between. This CDR3 contains 13 residues. CDR3 in amino acids: CSASWTFNYGYTF. CDR3 DNA: TGCAGTGCTAGCTGGACATTTAACTATGGCTACACCTTC.

The chain links TRBV4-2 to TRBJ2-1; 15 positions agree with TRBD2. Germline trimming cut 3 bases from V and 5 bases from J; bases unmatched to any gene: 5. Per germline, CDR1 LGHNA and CDR2 YNFKEQ. The CDR3 is 17 amino acids. CDR3 residues: CASSHGLAGGADNEQFF. DNA of the CDR3: TGTGCCAGCAGCCACGGACTAGCGGGGGGGGCGGACAATGAGCAGTTCTTC.

This clonotype was detected ten times or more. V gene TRBV5-1 combines with J gene TRBJ2-1; possibly TRBD2 for D (7 bases). V was trimmed by 4 bases and J by 5 bases, leaving 16 bases between them. This CDR3 spans 15 amino acids. Germline V gene lookup returns CDR1 SGHRS and CDR2 YFSETQ. CDR3 bases: TGCGCCAGCAGCCGGAGGGGGGGGGCCAACAATGAGCAGTTCTTC. Its protein product is CASSRRGGANNEQFF. The full variable domain, rest sourced from reference TRBV5-1 and TRBJ2-1, is KAGVTQTPRYLIKTRGQQVTLSCSPISGHRSVSWYQQTPGQGLQFLFEYFSETQRNKGNFPGRFSGRQFSNSRSEMNVSTLELGDSALYLCASSRRGGANNEQFFGPGTRLTVL.

This clonotype has a count of ten or more. The chain employs TRBV20-1 and TRBJ2-7; D call uncertain. The CDR3 consists of 14 residues. V was cut by 3 bases and J by 0 bases, with 12 bases left in between. Looked up from germline, CDR1 is DFQATT and CDR2 is SNEGSKA (reference sequence). CDR3 in DNA: TGCAGTGCTAGGCCCGGCAGATCCTCCTACGAGCAGTACTTC. The encoded protein is CSARPGRSSYEQYF.

Many counts were recorded for this clonotype. The chain recombines TRBV29-1 with TRBJ1-4, with unresolved D. Per germline, CDR1 SQVTM and CDR2 ANQGSEA. This CDR3 region has 12 residues. V lost 2 bases, J lost 6 bases, and 7 bases lay in between. The CDR3 protein is CSVENGDEKLFF. As DNA, the CDR3 is TGCAGCGTTGAAAACGGGGATGAAAAACTGTTTTTT.

This clonotype was detected only a few times. As DNA, the CDR3 is TGCGCCAGCAGCCAATCTCGGACTAGCGTAAACAATGAGCAGTTCTTC. Encoded protein: CASSQSRTSVNNEQFF. The genes are TRBV4-1 and TRBJ2-1; TRBD2 matches at 9 bases. This CDR3 contains 16 residues. In germline, CDR1 is MGHRA, CDR2 YSYEKL. V dropped 2 bases and J dropped 5; count of bases not matched to a gene: 7.

This clonotype came up a few times. At one of its ends the junction is not consistent with the germline gene, which may arise from a read error. J is TRBJ2-7 and V is TRBV20-1; 9 bases align to TRBD1. This CDR3 comprises 19 residues. Germline V lookup: CDR1 DFQATT, CDR2 SNEGSKA (reference sequence). The CDR3 loop is CCARGRLGQGLVAAYEQYF. CDR3 sequence (DNA): TGCTGTGCTAGAGGGCGCTTGGGACAGGGTTTAGTAGCAGCCTACGAGCAGTACTTC.

Note on this clonotype: Just one base apart from a much larger clone, this may be a read error. V is TRBV20-1 and J is TRBJ2-5; 13 positions agree with TRBD2. This CDR3 spans 16 amino acids. From germline, CDR1 is DFQATT and CDR2 SNEGSKA (reference sequence). This CDR3 reads CCARAGTSGIQETQYF. The CDR3 nucleotides are TGCTGTGCTAGAGCCGGGACTAGCGGGATCCAAGAGACCCAGTACTTC.

This clonotype was detected ten times or more. This chain joins TRBV20-1 and TRBJ2-7, with 8 positions matching TRBD2. Germline values: CDR1 DFQATT, CDR2 SNEGSKA (reference sequence). Germline trimming cut 3 bases from V and 2 bases from J; bases unmatched to any gene: 3. The CDR3 sequence is 13 residues long. The CDR3 DNA sequence: TGCAGTGCTAGTGACGGGAGGGCCTACGAGCAGTACTTC. Translating gives CSASDGRAYEQYF.

Remarks on this clonotype: It may be a read error: a sequence one base away is much more abundant. The chain has TRBV24-1 and TRBJ2-7; 7 positions match TRBD1. The CDR3 contains 13 residues. Germline CDR1 reads KGHDR; CDR2 reads SFDVKD. In nucleotides, the CDR3 is TGTGCCGCCAGTGGCACAGGGGACTACGAGCAGTACTTC. This encodes CAASGTGDYEQYF.

Remarks on this clonotype: This may come from a read error, since a much larger clone is one base off. This chain uses TRBV6-1 with TRBJ1-1; 7 nucleotides align to TRBD1. J was trimmed by 1 base and V by 7 bases; bases with no gene match: 9. Germline CDR1 MNHNS, CDR2 SASEGT. This CDR3 spans 15 amino acids. Written as DNA, the CDR3 is TGTGCCAGCACACCGGGACAGAACCGGAACACTGAAGCTTTCTTT. Translated, it gives CASTPGQNRNTEAFF.

The J gene is TRBJ2-7, the V gene TRBV18; D gene unclear. This CDR3 comprises 14 residues. Trimming removed 0 bases at V and 1 base at J, with 7 bases between. Per the germline V gene, CDR1 is KGHSH and CDR2 is LQKENI. The CDR3 spells CASSPPSRSYEQYF. In DNA, the CDR3 is TGTGCCAGCTCACCACCTAGTCGTTCCTACGAGCAGTACTTC.

The chain carries TRBV11-2 and TRBJ2-7; TRBD1 matches 10 bases. The length of the CDR3 is 16 residues. Germline values: CDR1 SGHAT, CDR2 FQNNGV. V was clipped by 3 bases and J by 4 bases; unmatched bases: 9. The DNA for the CDR3 is TGTGCCAGCAGCTTGGACCCTAGGGACAGGGGATACGAGCAGTACTTC. Its translation: CASSLDPRDRGYEQYF.

This clonotype was counted ten times or more. The V call is TRBV20-1, the J call TRBJ1-5; a possible D gene is TRBD1 (6 bases). This CDR3 is built from 12 residues. Germline CDR1 DFQATT, CDR2 SNEGSKA (reference sequence). V lost 4 bases and J lost 6, with 10 bases in between. The chain's CDR3 is CSATGVAQPQHF. DNA for the CDR3: TGCAGTGCTACAGGGGTCGCTCAGCCCCAGCATTTT.

This clonotype was counted a few times. The rearrangement links TRBV7-2 to TRBJ1-1; unclear D gene. There are 12 residues in the CDR3. Germline V gene sequence: CDR1 SGHTA, CDR2 FQGNSA. V was shortened by 2 bases and J by 3 bases, with 4 bases between the two germline ends. The CDR3 loop reads CASSLLHTEAFF. CDR3 nucleotide sequence: TGTGCCAGCAGCTTACTGCACACTGAAGCTTTCTTT.

The sample holds many counts of this clonotype. The V gene is TRBV20-1, the J gene TRBJ2-3, with TRBD2 as a possible D gene (5 bases). The V and J ends lost 2 bases and 0 bases respectively, with 12 bases between them. CDR1 DFQATT and CDR2 SNEGSKA come from the germline V gene (reference sequence). The CDR3 consists of 15 residues. The CDR3 region has the DNA TGCAGTGCTAGAAAACTAGGTCTGAGCACAGATACGCAGTATTTT. Encoded protein: CSARKLGLSTDTQYF.

This clonotype was seen many times. V is TRBV9 and J is TRBJ1-2; D unclear. CDR1 is SGDLS and CDR2 is YYNGEE in the germline V gene. V was trimmed by 1 base and J by 3 bases, leaving 4 bases between them. CDR3 length: 12 amino acids. The CDR3 bases are TGTGCCAGCAGCGTATCCCACTATGGCTACACCTTC. Its protein is CASSVSHYGYTF.

This clonotype was detected ten times or more. The V call is TRBV29-1, the J call TRBJ2-3; D perhaps matches TRBD1 (5 bases). Looked up from germline, CDR1 is SQVTM and CDR2 is ANQGSEA. The CDR3 totals 13 residues. Trimming removed 4 bases from V and 2 bases from J, with 10 bases in between. DNA of the CDR3: TGCAGCGTTGGACAGACCCTCACAGATACGCAGTATTTT. The encoded protein is CSVGQTLTDTQYF.

This clonotype was counted many times. V is TRBV29-1 and J is TRBJ2-1, with 12 bases lining up with TRBD2. Germline lookup yields CDR1 SQVTM and CDR2 ANQGSEA. Trimming removed 6 bases from V and 0 bases from J; junction bases left unmatched: 12. The CDR3 covers 18 residues. CDR3: CSVSPTSGSRSSYNEQFF. CDR3 DNA: TGCAGCGTGAGCCCGACTAGCGGGAGCCGAAGCTCCTACAATGAGCAGTTCTTC.